A selection of T cell receptor beta chains follows, all from one sample in a study of regulatory T cells in long-lasting Graves disease. TCRdb analysed the multiplex PCR reads with MiXCR anew, one entry per CDR3 protein. The sample carries around 400,000 distinct CDR3 sequences, approximately 10% recorded once. These same data were also listed under a study on T cells in Graves' hyperthyroidism and ophthalmopathy.

The sample was peripheral blood mononuclear cells (PBMCs), taken at new diagnosis, from a patient treated with antithyroid drugs. The receptors shown here come from a woman aged 18-35 years with Graves disease. The conserved cysteine and the conserved F or W are not part of the CDR3 here.

J,V,CDR3
TRBJ1-2,TRBV29-1,SVVGGTYGYT
TRBJ2-1,TRBV24-1,ATQQRDYNEQF
TRBJ2-3,TRBV6-2/TRBV6-3,ASSGQYLTDTQY
TRBJ2-1,TRBV10-3,AILEPITSGRVNEQF
TRBJ1-1,TRBV7-2,ASKKGGTTEAF
TRBJ2-7,TRBV20-1,SARRGERREISYEQY
TRBJ1-3,TRBV18,APPGIRVDTIY
TRBJ1-1,TRBV14,ASSTQGGTIAF
TRBJ1-5,TRBV28,ASSWDRYQPQH
TRBJ1-2,TRBV5-6,ASGARVRGRVGYGYT
TRBJ2-7,TRBV6-5,ASSYSVQGGQLYEQY
TRBJ1-4,TRBV5-1,ASSLENEKLF
TRBJ2-1,TRBV12-3/TRBV12-4,ASSLAGQVNEQF
TRBJ2-3,TRBV7-2,ASSLPGITDTQY
TRBJ2-7,TRBV28,ASSSPVASGDLSYEQY
TRBJ1-2,TRBV29-1,SAGGRGAPRDGYT
TRBJ2-2,TRBV18,ASSPPGQRDGELF
TRBJ2-2,TRBV30,AWRTGSRTGELF
TRBJ1-5,TRBV27,AIGLSRYQPQH
TRBJ2-7,TRBV11-2,ASSFTTGTRRQQY
TRBJ1-1,TRBV6-1,AGGGQSNTEAF
TRBJ2-3,TRBV20-1,SASRSRATDTQY
TRBJ2-7,TRBV28,ASSWRGSSYEQY
TRBJ2-4,TRBV19,ASSIGGQGALDIQY
TRBJ2-2,TRBV9,ASSGGAGVSGELF
TRBJ2-7,TRBV20-1,SASRLAGGIYEQY
TRBJ2-4,TRBV28,ASTLGSTRGRKAKNIQY
TRBJ2-1,TRBV6-1,ASCLSEEGGEQF
TRBJ2-1,TRBV6-2/TRBV6-3,ASRGGLIDEQF
TRBJ2-3,TRBV11-2,ASGFRDYTDTQY
TRBJ2-3,TRBV9,ASSADRGVEDTQY
TRBJ1-1,TRBV29-1,SVAALATEAF
TRBJ1-5,TRBV6-1,ASSPGHGPQH
TRBJ2-5,TRBV14,ASSHGTTQETQY
TRBJ2-2,TRBV5-1,ASSNPVRARGTGELF
TRBJ1-1,TRBV7-9,ASSSQGPTGTEAF
TRBJ1-2,TRBV20-1,SASPPRTGPHGYT
TRBJ1-5,TRBV7-9,ASSRGGQPQH
TRBJ1-1,TRBV7-2,ASSLVAGPGNTEAF
TRBJ1-5,TRBV29-1,SVGQSDQPQH
TRBJ1-2,TRBV28,ASRLQGHGGGYT
TRBJ1-4,TRBV3-1,ASSKRTVGATNEKLF
TRBJ2-3,TRBV28,ASSLVAGGSDTQY
TRBJ2-7,TRBV29-1,SVARLGFSYEQY
TRBJ1-1,TRBV6-2/TRBV6-3,ASSEWAGGTEAF
TRBJ2-2,TRBV6-1,ASIGTGGASAGELF
TRBJ2-7,TRBV30,AWSLRNEQY